The TCR beta chain under discussion was sequenced for a study of control samples from healthy donors and cancer patients (dated by TCRdb to between 2020 and 2021). The method behind the library was the immunoSEQ multiplex PCR assay. Entries here come from immuneACCESS through TCRdb and include only in-frame sequences with V and J called. Some clones fail to appear in such tables; in the studies checked, an unresolved V gene covers under half of the shortfall, and the cause of the remainder is unknown. The sample has fewer than 150,000 clones on record, approximately 90% of them singletons. Less than 9.5% of the sample rests with the top ten. For this clone: No antigen is known for it. No base-level quality is on record; no much larger clone is a single base apart.

For CDR1 and CDR2, the germline V gene (reference sequence) lists MNHNY and SVGAGI. The CDR3, from cysteine to phenylalanine, totals 15 residues. Of all the DNA, just the CDR3 is kept, 45 bases in frame from base 1. V is cut back by 2 bases and J by 9 bases, with 11 bases in the junction unmatched. The V and J genes are TRBV6-6 and TRBJ2-7, with 9 junctional bases fitting TRBD1. This clonotype was obtained from a woman aged 18-29 years in good health. Sequencing input: blood. In nucleotides, the sequence is TGTGCCAGCAGTTACGGCGGGACAGGGCAATTAGGGCAGTACTTC. Its product reads: CASSYGGTGQLGQYF.